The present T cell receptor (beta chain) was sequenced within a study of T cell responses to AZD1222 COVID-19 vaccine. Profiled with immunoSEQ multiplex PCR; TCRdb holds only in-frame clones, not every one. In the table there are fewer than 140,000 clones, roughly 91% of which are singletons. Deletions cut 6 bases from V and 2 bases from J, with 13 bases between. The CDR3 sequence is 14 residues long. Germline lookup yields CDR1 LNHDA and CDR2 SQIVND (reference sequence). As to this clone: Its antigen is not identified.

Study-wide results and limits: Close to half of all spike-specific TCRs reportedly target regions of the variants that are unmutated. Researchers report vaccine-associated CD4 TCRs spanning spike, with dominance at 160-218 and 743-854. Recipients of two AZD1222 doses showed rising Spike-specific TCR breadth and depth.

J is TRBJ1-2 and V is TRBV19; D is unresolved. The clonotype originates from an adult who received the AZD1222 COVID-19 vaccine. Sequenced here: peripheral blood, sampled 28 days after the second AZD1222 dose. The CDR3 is CASRARGFNYGYTF. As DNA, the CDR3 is TGTGCCAGTAGGGCTCGGGGTTTCAACTATGGCTACACCTTC.